This T cell receptor beta chain emerged from a study of CD8 T cells in Susac syndrome. RNA was extracted with the RNeasy kit, and a quantity of about 0.5 to 1 ug was reverse transcribed using random hexamers. By means of immunoSEQ multiplex PCR, TCR beta CDR3 spanning 54 Vbeta and 13 Jbeta underwent amplification. TCRdb reanalysed the immunoSEQ multiplex PCR reads using MiXCR and keeps one entry per CDR3 protein. The data contain some 100,000 distinct CDR3 sequences, about 90% of them singletons. The CDR3 has 20 amino acids. V lost 1 base and J 0 bases, leaving 21 bases between the germline ends. Germline lookup yields CDR1 SGHAT and CDR2 FQNNGV.

The sequence was obtained from a human donor in good health. The rearrangement links TRBV11-2 to TRBJ2-2; D not certain. The sequenced sample was CD4+ T cells from PBMCs. For the CDR3, the DNA is TGTGCCAGCAGCTTAGTGGTCTTTCTCACCCTCGGAGCGAACACCGGGGAGCTGTTTTTT. Amino acids: CASSLVVFLTLGANTGELFF.